This TCR beta chain was recorded in a study of shared clonotypes between healthy human individuals. When replicate PCRs were run on sorted subsets, they used roughly 0.2 ug DNA, about 30,000 T cell genomes. Some clones are missing from TCRdb's copy, which holds only in-frame ones; the method was immunoSEQ multiplex PCR. In the table there are about 2.2 million clones, just under 95% of which are singletons. Only CD45RO-negative cells positively selected for CCR7 counted as naive CD8 cells, so terminally differentiated effector memory CD45RA+ cells were excluded. Among the donors, all were Caucasian adults who lived in Nashville, Tennessee. The V and J ends lost 5 bases and 8 bases respectively, with 21 bases between them. The germline V gene encodes CDR1 SEHNR and CDR2 FQNEAQ (reference sequence). The CDR3 is 15 residues long. Whole-study findings and limits: The donor pool, a small one, limited the genetic and exposure-history diversity represented. What naive subsets generally showed was a larger estimated richness than memory subsets showed.

A few counts support this clone. Its specificity is not known. Input material: naive CD8+ T cells from PBMCs. V usage is TRBV7-9 and J usage is TRBJ1-2; no clear D. The receptor was isolated from a man between 18 and 35 years old in good health. Some clones in this sample may be carry-over from other donors' samples. CDR3 loop: CASSMTAGPSVGYTF. CDR3 nucleotides: TGTGCCAGCAGCATGACGGCGGGTCCGTCGGTAGGCTACACCTTC.